A single sample is the source of the 25 T cell receptor beta chains below, sequenced in a study of T cells in localized non-small cell lung cancer (dated by TCRdb to the early 2020s). Libraries were prepared through the immunoSEQ multiplex PCR assay. TCRdb carries this immuneACCESS record with in-frame sequences only. Its versions omit some clonotypes, under half of them owing to an unresolved V gene in the studies checked, with the rest unexplained. Counted in this sample were under 40,000 clones; roughly 87% of them appeared once. The biggest ten clones account for 17% of the sample. This sample comprised peripheral blood mononuclear cells, obtained before any cancer treatment. Every receptor here comes from a man aged 40-75 years with stage III lung adenocarcinoma.

The CDR3 sequence is CASSLGASVIEAFF. For the CDR3, the DNA is TGTGCCAGCAGTTTAGGAGCCTCCGTAATTGAAGCTTTCTTT. This chain joins TRBV28 and TRBJ1-1, with unresolved D. Germline V gives CDR1 MDHEN, CDR2 SYDVKM. The CDR3 has 14 residues. V gave up 2 bases and J gave up 7 bases, with 14 bases separating them. The complete variable domain, with remaining parts taken from reference TRBV28 and TRBJ1-1, reads DVKVTQSSRYLVKRTGEKVFLECVQDMDHENMFWYRQDPGLGLRLIYFSYDVKMKEKGDIPEGYSVSREKKERFSLILESASTNQTSMYLCASSLGASVIEAFFGQGTRLTVV.

The CDR3 loop reads CASSLDGAKQFF. Written as DNA, the CDR3 is TGTGCCAGCAGCCTTGATGGGGCCAAGCAGTTCTTC. The V and J genes are TRBV7-9 and TRBJ2-1; D is perhaps TRBD1 (5 bases). Trimming removed 5 bases from V and 11 bases from J, with 13 bases in between. CDR3 size: 12 residues. Germline V gene data show CDR1 as SEHNR and CDR2 as FQNEAQ (reference sequence).

The chain combines TRBV6-6 with TRBJ1-2; a weak D match, TRBD1 (5 bases). The CDR3 extends over 12 amino acids. V was cut by 8 bases and J by 0 bases, with 7 bases left in between. Looked up from germline, CDR1 is MNHNY and CDR2 is SVGAGI (reference sequence). CDR3 sequence (DNA): TGTGCCAGCGACAGTCCTAACTATGGCTACACCTTC. It encodes CASDSPNYGYTF.

The V and J genes are TRBV4-3 and TRBJ1-1; 7 bases align to TRBD1. V trimming: 5 bases; J trimming: 5 bases; junction bases outside the gene matches: 5. Germline V gene sequence: CDR1 LGHNA, CDR2 YSLEER. CDR3 length equals 13 residues. The CDR3 bases are TGCGCCAGCAGCTTCGACAGGGATACTGAAGCTTTCTTT. Translation: CASSFDRDTEAFF.

The gene calls are TRBV18 and TRBJ1-1; TRBD1 matches 8 bases. CDR1 and CDR2 (germline): KGHSH, LQKENI. Trimming cost V 3 bases and J 11 bases; bases outside gene matches: 5. This CDR3 comprises 12 residues. CDR3 residues: CASSPPQGAAFF. The DNA for the CDR3 is TGTGCCAGCTCACCCCCGCAGGGGGCGGCTTTCTTT.

The J gene is TRBJ2-2, the V gene TRBV6-5, with D perhaps TRBD1 (5 bases). There are 15 residues in the CDR3. Trimming pared 2 bases from V and 7 bases from J, leaving 14 bases between. Germline CDR1 reads MNHEY; CDR2 reads SVGAGI. CDR3 in DNA: TGTGCCAGCAGTTACGGCAGGGCAGATGTCGGGGAGCTGTTTTTT. Its translation: CASSYGRADVGELFF.

This chain uses TRBV6-5 with TRBJ2-3; D is ambiguous. Germline V gives CDR1 MNHEY, CDR2 SVGAGI. The V end was cut by 4 bases, the J end by 1 base, with 6 bases between. The CDR3 extends over 13 amino acids. CDR3 bases: TGTGCCAGCAGTTCTACCCGCACAGATACGCAGTATTTT. Translation: CASSSTRTDTQYF.

The chain couples TRBV19 to TRBJ2-7, with a tentative D call TRBD1 (5 bases). This CDR3 has 14 amino acids. Germline V gene lookup returns CDR1 LNHDA and CDR2 SQIVND (reference sequence). V shed 4 bases and J shed 3 bases, with 13 bases lying between them. This CDR3 reads CASSNGREDYEQYF. The CDR3 DNA follows: TGTGCCAGTAGTAATGGCAGGGAAGACTACGAGCAGTACTTC. Full variable domain (remainder filled in from reference TRBV19 and TRBJ2-7): DGGITQSPKYLFRKEGQNVTLSCEQNLNHDAMYWYRQDPGQGLRLIYYSQIVNDFQKGDIAEGYSVSREKKESFPLTVTSAQKNPTAFYLCASSNGREDYEQYFGPGTRLTVT.

J is TRBJ1-6 and V is TRBV7-8; tentatively, D is TRBD1 (5 bases). In germline, CDR1 is SGHVS, CDR2 FQNEAQ. The V end lost 6 bases, the J end lost 4 bases, and 13 bases lay between the germline ends. CDR3 length equals 15 residues. The CDR3 sequence: CASRLRDRYNSPLHF. DNA of the CDR3: TGTGCCAGCAGACTCCGGGACCGGTATAATTCACCCCTCCACTTT.

For the CDR3, the DNA is TGTGCCAGTAGTACGACCGGGACTCTAGCCAAAAACATTCAGTACTTC. The encoded protein is CASSTTGTLAKNIQYF. The chain combines TRBV19 with TRBJ2-4, with D possibly TRBD2 on 6 matching bases. The CDR3 is 16 amino acids. Germline V CDR1 and CDR2: LNHDA, SQIVND (reference sequence). The V gene lost 4 bases and the J gene lost 0 bases, with 13 bases spanning the gap.

V gene TRBV6-5 combines with J gene TRBJ1-6; D is unresolved. The CDR3 spans 13 residues. Germline-derived CDR1 and CDR2 are MNHEY and SVGAGI. V lost 4 bases, J lost 10 bases, and 11 bases lay in between. Here the CDR3 reads CASSLLRDSPLHF. The CDR3 DNA follows: TGTGCCAGCAGTTTATTGCGCGACTCACCCCTCCACTTT.

The chain uses TRBV7-2 and TRBJ2-7, with TRBD1 matching over 7 bases. The CDR3 extends over 14 amino acids. In germline, CDR1 is SGHTA, CDR2 FQGNSA. V dropped 5 bases and J dropped 4; count of bases not matched to a gene: 8. CDR3 in amino acids: CASSIIKTGYEQYF. CDR3 sequence (DNA): TGTGCCAGCAGCATCATAAAGACAGGGTACGAGCAGTACTTC.

The chain couples TRBV11-3 to TRBJ2-1; 13 nucleotides line up with TRBD2. The germline V gene has CDR1 SGHNT and CDR2 YENEEA. J gave up 9 bases and V 4 bases, and 12 bases lay outside the gene matches. This CDR3 spans 17 amino acids. CDR3 in amino acids: CASSSNLLAGGPGEQFF. In DNA form, the CDR3 reads TGTGCCAGCAGCTCCAACCTACTAGCGGGGGGGCCCGGTGAGCAGTTCTTC.

This chain links TRBV18 with TRBJ1-4; TRBD1 matches at 8 bases. CDR3 length equals 16 residues. The trim removed 3 bases at V and 8 bases at J, leaving 11 bases unmatched. CDR1 KGHSH and CDR2 LQKENI come from the germline V gene. This CDR3 reads CASSPVDRVSTEKLFF. The CDR3 bases are TGTGCCAGCTCACCGGTGGACAGGGTATCGACCGAAAAACTGTTTTTT. Together with reference TRBV18 and TRBJ1-4, the CDR3 gives the full variable domain: NAGVMQNPRHLVRRRGQEARLRCSPMKGHSHVYWYRQLPEEGLKFMVYLQKENIIDESGMPKERFSAEFPKEGPSILRIQQVVRGDSAAYFCASSPVDRVSTEKLFFGSGTQLSVL.

This clone is categorized as medium-sized (0.01 to 0.1%). The rearrangement links TRBV5-5 to TRBJ1-5; D is unresolved. The V end lost 3 bases, the J end lost 1 base, and 11 bases lay between the germline ends. This CDR3 region has 15 residues. Per the germline V gene, CDR1 is SGHKS and CDR2 is YYEKEE (reference sequence). CDR3 nucleotides: TGTGCCAGCAGCTCATATTGGAACAGCAATCAGCCCCAGCATTTT. Translated: CASSSYWNSNQPQHF.

The rearrangement links TRBV7-9 to TRBJ2-6; 7 bases line up with TRBD2. The CDR3 contains 16 residues. Germline assignment: CDR1 SEHNR and CDR2 FQNEAQ (reference sequence). Trimming removed 3 bases from V and 6 bases from J; junction bases left unmatched: 8. CDR3 DNA: TGTGCCAGCAGCTTGGGAGGGCTTGGTTCGGCCAACGTCCTGACTTTC. Translating gives CASSLGGLGSANVLTF.

J is TRBJ2-1 and V is TRBV5-6; TRBD1 matches 10 bases. Losses at the gene ends were 4 bases for V and 4 bases for J; bases not matched to a gene: 8. This CDR3 is built from 16 residues. In germline, CDR1 is SGHDT, CDR2 YYEEEE. The CDR3 region has the DNA TGTGCCAGCAGCCGGGACAGGGGCCGCGAATACAATGAGCAGTTCTTC. Its protein product is CASSRDRGREYNEQFF.

There are a few counts of this clone. This chain joins TRBV19 and TRBJ2-3, with D possibly matching TRBD1 (6 bases). Germline V gene data show CDR1 as LNHDA and CDR2 as SQIVND (reference sequence). V lost 4 bases and J 6 bases, leaving 11 bases between the germline ends. This CDR3 has 13 amino acids. The CDR3 protein is CASSRGHRDTQYF. The CDR3 bases are TGTGCCAGTAGTAGGGGGCATCGGGATACGCAGTATTTT.

The chain uses TRBV7-9 and TRBJ2-1; D is uncertain. The CDR3 is made up of 11 amino acids. V lost 3 bases, J lost 16 bases, and 13 bases lay in between. Germline V lookup: CDR1 SEHNR, CDR2 FQNEAQ (reference sequence). The DNA for the CDR3 is TGTGCCAGCAGCTTGAGTGCCCCGGGCTTCTTC. It encodes CASSLSAPGFF.

The rearrangement uses TRBV18 and TRBJ2-5; 7 positions agree with TRBD1. This CDR3 contains 17 residues. Germline V CDR1 and CDR2: KGHSH, LQKENI. V was pared by 4 bases and J by 1 base, with 12 bases of the junction left unmatched. CDR3 in amino acids: CASSLREKGGRQETQYF. CDR3 sequence (DNA): TGTGCCAGCTCACTGAGGGAGAAAGGGGGCCGCCAAGAGACCCAGTACTTC.

The rearrangement uses TRBV7-9 and TRBJ1-6; 8 nucleotides match TRBD1. After removal of 7 bases from V and 9 bases from J, the junction contained 8 bases not matched to a gene. The CDR3 is 14 residues long. Germline assignment: CDR1 SEHNR and CDR2 FQNEAQ (reference sequence). The CDR3 DNA reads as TGTGCCAGCACTGAGACAGGGGCTAGTTCACCCCTCCACTTT. Translated, it gives CASTETGASSPLHF. The whole variable domain, filled in from reference TRBV7-9 and TRBJ1-6, reads DTGVSQNPRHKITKRGQNVTFRCDPISEHNRLYWYRQTLGQGPEFLTYFQNEAQLEKSRLLSDRFSAERPKGSFSTLEIQRTEQGDSAMYLCASTETGASSPLHFGNGTRLTVT.

CDR3 protein: CASRLARGGGTEAFF. The CDR3 nucleotides are TGTGCCAGCAGATTGGCCCGCGGGGGGGGGACTGAAGCTTTCTTT. V usage is TRBV27 and J usage is TRBJ1-1, with D maybe TRBD1 (5 bases). The germline V and J ends were trimmed by 6 bases and 5 bases, with 19 bases remaining between them. In germline, CDR1 is MNHEY, CDR2 SMNVEV (reference sequence). The CDR3 extends over 15 amino acids.

The rearrangement links TRBV20-1 to TRBJ2-7; D ambiguous. This CDR3 is built from 10 residues. V was clipped by 6 bases and J by 3 bases, with 6 bases between them. The germline CDR1 and CDR2 sequences are DFQATT and SNEGSKA (reference sequence). The CDR3 loop is CSARNYEQYF. CDR3 bases: TGCAGTGCCAGAAACTACGAGCAGTACTTC.

J is TRBJ1-6 and V is TRBV27; D not resolved. The CDR3 covers 16 residues. Germline V gives CDR1 MNHEY, CDR2 SMNVEV (reference sequence). Deletions cut 5 bases from V and 11 bases from J, with 22 bases between. Here the CDR3 reads CASSPLGGGSIPPLHF. In DNA form, the CDR3 reads TGTGCCAGCAGTCCCCTTGGCGGAGGTTCCATTCCACCCCTCCACTTT.

CDR3 protein: CASSLVQGVGNEQFF. DNA of the CDR3: TGTGCCAGCAGCTTAGTACAGGGGGTCGGGAATGAGCAGTTCTTC. The chain employs TRBV7-6 and TRBJ2-1; 8 bases map to TRBD1. The germline V gene encodes CDR1 SGHVS and CDR2 FNYEAQ. Germline trimming cut 1 base from V and 7 bases from J; bases unmatched to any gene: 6. The CDR3 is made up of 15 amino acids. The complete variable domain, with remaining parts taken from reference TRBV7-6 and TRBJ2-1, reads GAGVSQSPRYKVTKRGQDVALRCDPISGHVSLYWYRQALGQGPEFLTYFNYEAQQDKSGLPNDRFSAERPEGSISTLTIQRTEQRDSAMYRCASSLVQGVGNEQFFGPGTRLTVL.